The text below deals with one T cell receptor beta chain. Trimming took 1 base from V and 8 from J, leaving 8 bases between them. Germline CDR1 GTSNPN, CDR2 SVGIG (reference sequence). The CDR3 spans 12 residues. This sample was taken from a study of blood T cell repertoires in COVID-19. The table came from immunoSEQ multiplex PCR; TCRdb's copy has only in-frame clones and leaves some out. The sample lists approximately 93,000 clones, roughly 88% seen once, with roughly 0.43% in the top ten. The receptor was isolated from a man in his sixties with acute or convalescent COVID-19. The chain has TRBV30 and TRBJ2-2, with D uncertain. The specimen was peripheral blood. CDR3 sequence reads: CAWSAPRGELFF. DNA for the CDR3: TGTGCCTGGAGTGCCCCTAGGGGGGAGCTGTTTTTT.